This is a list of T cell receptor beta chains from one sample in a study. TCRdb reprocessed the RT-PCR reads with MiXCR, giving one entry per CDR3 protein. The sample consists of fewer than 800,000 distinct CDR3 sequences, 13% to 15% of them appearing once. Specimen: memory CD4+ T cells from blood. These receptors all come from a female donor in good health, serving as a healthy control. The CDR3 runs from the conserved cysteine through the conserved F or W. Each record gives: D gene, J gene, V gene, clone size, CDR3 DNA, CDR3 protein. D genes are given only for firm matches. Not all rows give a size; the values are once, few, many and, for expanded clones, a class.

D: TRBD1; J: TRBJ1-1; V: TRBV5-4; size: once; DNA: TGTGCCAGCAGCTTGTTGTCAGGGGGATCTGAAGCTTTCTTT; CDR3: CASSLLSGGSEAFF
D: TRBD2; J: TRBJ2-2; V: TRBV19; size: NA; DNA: TGTGCCATCCGAAAGAGCGGGGGCACCGGGGAGCTGTTTTTT; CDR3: CAIRKSGGTGELFF
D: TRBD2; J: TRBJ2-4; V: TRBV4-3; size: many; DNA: TGCGCCAGCAGCCGAGGGGGTAGGACTAGCGACCGACTAGCCAAAAACATTCAGTACTTC; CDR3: CASSRGGRTSDRLAKNIQYF
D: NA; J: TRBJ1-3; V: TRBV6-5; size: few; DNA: TGTGCCAGCAGTTACCACCCCCAGGCCAGCTCTGGAAACACCATATATTTT; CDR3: CASSYHPQASSGNTIYF
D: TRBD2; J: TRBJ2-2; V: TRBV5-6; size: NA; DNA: TGTGCCAGCAGCATAACTAGCGGGGGGGCCCTCCGGGAGCTGTTTTTT; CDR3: CASSITSGGALRELFF
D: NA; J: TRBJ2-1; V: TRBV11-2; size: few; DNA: TGTGCCAGCAGCTTTTCCCCCGGGACCGAGCAGTTCTTC; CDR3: CASSFSPGTEQFF
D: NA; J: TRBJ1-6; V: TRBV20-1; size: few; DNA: TGCAGTGCTAGGACCTGGGATTCACCCCTCCACTTT; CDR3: CSARTWDSPLHF
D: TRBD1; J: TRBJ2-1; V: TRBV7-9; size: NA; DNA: TGTGCCAGCAGCTTAAGACAGGGGGCAGAGTCGGAGCAGTTCTTC; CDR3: CASSLRQGAESEQFF
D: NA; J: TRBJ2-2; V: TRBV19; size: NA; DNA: TGTGCCAGTAGGACCCTTTACAGGGACACCGGGGAGCTGTTTTTT; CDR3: CASRTLYRDTGELFF
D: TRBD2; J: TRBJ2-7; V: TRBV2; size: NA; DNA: TGTGCCAGCAGTAGGACTAGCGGGGGTGGCGGCGAGCAGTACTTC; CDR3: CASSRTSGGGGEQYF
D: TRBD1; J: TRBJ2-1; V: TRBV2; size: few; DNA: TGTGCCAGCTTACAGGGGGCGAACTACAATGAGCAGTTCTTC; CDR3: CASLQGANYNEQFF
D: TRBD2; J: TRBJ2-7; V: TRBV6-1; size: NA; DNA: TGTGCCAGCAGGGATACTGGACTAGCGGGAGTATACGAGCAGTACTTC; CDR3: CASRDTGLAGVYEQYF
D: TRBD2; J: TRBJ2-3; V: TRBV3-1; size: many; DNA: TGTGCCAGCAGCCAAGTTTCGGGACTAGCGACAGATACGCAGTATTTT; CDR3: CASSQVSGLATDTQYF
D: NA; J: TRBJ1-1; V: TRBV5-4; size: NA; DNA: TGTGCCAGCAGTCCGGGTAGCCATAACACTGAAGCTTTCTTT; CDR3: CASSPGSHNTEAFF
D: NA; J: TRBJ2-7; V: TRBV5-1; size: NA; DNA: TGCGCCAGCAGCTTGGCCCCAGGGGGGTTCTACGAGCAGTACTTC; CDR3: CASSLAPGGFYEQYF
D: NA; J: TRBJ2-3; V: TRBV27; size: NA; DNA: TGTGCCAGCAGTCTCCTGGGGATCCCCACGCAGTATTTT; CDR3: CASSLLGIPTQYF
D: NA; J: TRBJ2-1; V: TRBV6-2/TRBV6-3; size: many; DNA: TGTGCCAGCAGTGGACAAGAGAATGAGCAGTTCTTC; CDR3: CASSGQENEQFF
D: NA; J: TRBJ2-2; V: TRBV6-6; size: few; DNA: TGTGCCAGCAGTTACTCGTCCGGGAGAGCCGATACCGGGGAGCTGTTTTTT; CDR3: CASSYSSGRADTGELFF
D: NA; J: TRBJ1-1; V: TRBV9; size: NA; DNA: TGTGCCAGCAGCGTAGCCAGGGACACTGAAGCTTTCTTT; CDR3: CASSVARDTEAFF
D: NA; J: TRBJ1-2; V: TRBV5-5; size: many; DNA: TGTGCCAGCAGCTTGGACCTTTACGTCCCAAGCGGCTACACCTTC; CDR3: CASSLDLYVPSGYTF
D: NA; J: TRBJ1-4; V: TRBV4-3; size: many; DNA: TGCGCCAGCAGCCAAGACTCTGGGGAAAAACTGTTTTTT; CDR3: CASSQDSGEKLFF
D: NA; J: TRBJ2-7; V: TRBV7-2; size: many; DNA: TGTGCCAGCAGCTTTCGGACAGACTACGAGCAGTACTTC; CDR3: CASSFRTDYEQYF
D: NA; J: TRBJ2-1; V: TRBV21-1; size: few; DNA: TGTGCCAGCAGCAAAGGTGGTAGCGGGAGGGAGAGCTCCTACAATGAGCAGTTCTTC; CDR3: CASSKGGSGRESSYNEQFF
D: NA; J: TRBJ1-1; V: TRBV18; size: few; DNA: TGTGCCAGCTCACCAGGGTCCGTGAACACTGAAGCTTTCTTT; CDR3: CASSPGSVNTEAFF
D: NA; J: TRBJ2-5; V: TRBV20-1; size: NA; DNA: TGCAGTGCGTTAACAGAGACCCAGTACTTC; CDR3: CSALTETQYF
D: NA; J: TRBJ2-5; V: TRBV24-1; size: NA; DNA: TGTGCCACCAGTGATGGCGCGACCCAAATTCAAGAGACCCAGTACTTC; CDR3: CATSDGATQIQETQYF
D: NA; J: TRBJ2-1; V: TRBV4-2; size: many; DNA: TGTGCCAGCAGCCAAGACGGACCCCCGGGGTTCAATGAGCAGTTCTTC; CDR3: CASSQDGPPGFNEQFF
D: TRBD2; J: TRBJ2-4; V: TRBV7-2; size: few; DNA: TGTGCCAGCAGCCTTCGAAGAGCGGGAGGGGGAGGCATTCAGTACTTC; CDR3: CASSLRRAGGGGIQYF
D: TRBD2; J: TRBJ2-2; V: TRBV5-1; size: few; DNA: TGCGCCAGCAGCTCTCTAATGACTAGCGCCGGGGAGCTGTTTTTT; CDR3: CASSSLMTSAGELFF
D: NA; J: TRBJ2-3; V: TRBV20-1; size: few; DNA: TGCAGTGCTAGAGGCGGCCCAGAGTCCACCTATACGCAGTATTTT; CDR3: CSARGGPESTYTQYF
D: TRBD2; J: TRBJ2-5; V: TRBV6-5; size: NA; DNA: TGTGCCAGCAGCCGGGCGGGGGTGGCGGGAGGGCCGGAGACCCAGTACTTC; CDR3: CASSRAGVAGGPETQYF
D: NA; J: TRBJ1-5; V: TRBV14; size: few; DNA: TGTGCCAGCAGCCAATTTATCCAGTCTAATAGCAATCAGCCCCAGCATTTT; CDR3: CASSQFIQSNSNQPQHF
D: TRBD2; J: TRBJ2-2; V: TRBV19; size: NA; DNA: TGTGCCATTAGTATCTGGCTAGCGGGAGATCGGACCGGGGAGCTGTTTTTT; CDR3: CAISIWLAGDRTGELFF
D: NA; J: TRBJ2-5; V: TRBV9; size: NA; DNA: TGTGCCAGCAGCGTAGGAGGGGTGGAAGAGACCCAGTACTTC; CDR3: CASSVGGVEETQYF
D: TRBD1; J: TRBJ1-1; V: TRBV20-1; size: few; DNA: TGCAGTGCTCCCAATAACCCCAGACAGGGCGCGAACACTGAAGCTTTCTTT; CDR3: CSAPNNPRQGANTEAFF
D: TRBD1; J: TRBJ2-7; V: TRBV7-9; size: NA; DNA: TGTGCCAGCAGCCTCGACAGGGGCGATGCCTACGAGCAGTACTTC; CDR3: CASSLDRGDAYEQYF
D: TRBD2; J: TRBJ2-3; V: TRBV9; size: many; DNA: TGTGCCAGCAGCGTAGGCGGGAGGGCCGGAGTAAGCGGCACAGATACGCAGTATTTT; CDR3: CASSVGGRAGVSGTDTQYF
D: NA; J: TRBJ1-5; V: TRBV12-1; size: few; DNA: TGTGCCAGCCTCGACAGGAGCAATTGGCCCCAGCATTTT; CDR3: CASLDRSNWPQHF
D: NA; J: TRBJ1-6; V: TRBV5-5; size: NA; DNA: TGTGCCACCACTCGCCAGAACAGAAATTCACCCCTCCACTTT; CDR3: CATTRQNRNSPLHF
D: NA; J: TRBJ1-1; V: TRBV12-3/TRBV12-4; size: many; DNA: TGTGCCAGCAGTTTCCAGCAAAGCAACACTGAAGCTTTCTTT; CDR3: CASSFQQSNTEAFF
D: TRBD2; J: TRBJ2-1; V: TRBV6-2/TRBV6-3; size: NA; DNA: TGTGCCAGCAGCGAATATAGCGGGCCCTACAATGAGCAGTTCTTC; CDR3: CASSEYSGPYNEQFF
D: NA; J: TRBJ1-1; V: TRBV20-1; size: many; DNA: TGCAGTGCTAGGAGCAGGGGAGGTGGGAACACTGAAGCTTTCTTT; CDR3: CSARSRGGGNTEAFF
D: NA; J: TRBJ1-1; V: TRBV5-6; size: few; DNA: TGTGCCAGCAGCCTGTACAGGATCGGAGGGAGAAGCGCTGAAGCTTTCTTT; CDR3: CASSLYRIGGRSAEAFF
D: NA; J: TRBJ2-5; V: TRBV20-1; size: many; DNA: TGCAGTGCTAGCTCGCCTAGCCTAAAAGAGACCCAGTACTTC; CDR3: CSASSPSLKETQYF